Listed below are T cell receptor beta chains from one sample, sequenced in a study of human T cells and chemical hapten exposure. TCRdb redid the calling of the RACE reads with MiXCR, one entry per CDR3 protein. The sample lists fewer than 100,000 distinct CDR3 sequences; about a tenth were seen once. The material was whole blood, obtained in connection with sensitization to the hapten diphenylcyclopropenone (DPC). The source of these receptors is a middle-aged woman with alopecia areata. Some clones in this sample may be carry-over from other donors' samples. CDR3s include the opening cysteine and the closing phenylalanine or tryptophan. D genes are given only for firm matches. Some rows have no size entry. The others give once, few or many, or a class for an expanded clone.

cdr3_nt,cdr3_aa,v_call,j_call,clone_size,d_call
TGTGCCAGCAGTCATCGGGACAGGGGGTACACCGGGGAGCTGTTTTTT,CASSHRDRGYTGELFF,TRBV28,TRBJ2-2,NA,TRBD1
TGCAGTGCTAGTCACCCTTACACCGGGGAGCTGTTTTTT,CSASHPYTGELFF,TRBV20-1,TRBJ2-2,many,NA
TGTGCCAGCAGCCTCCCGACCCAGAACTATGGCTACACCTTC,CASSLPTQNYGYTF,TRBV7-2,TRBJ1-2,many,NA
TGTGCCAGCATCCCTAGCAATCAGCCCCAGCATTTT,CASIPSNQPQHF,TRBV12-3/TRBV12-4,TRBJ1-5,few,NA
TGTGCCAGCAGTTTAACAGACTACGAGCGGTACTTC,CASSLTDYERYF,TRBV28,TRBJ2-7,NA,NA
TGTGCCAGCAGACCCGACGGCGCGCACAATGAGCAGTTCTTC,CASRPDGAHNEQFF,TRBV28,TRBJ2-1,NA,NA
TGTGCCAGCTCAAATACTCAGGCTTCTGGGGCCAACGTCCTGACTTTC,CASSNTQASGANVLTF,TRBV18,TRBJ2-6,NA,NA
TGTGCCAGCAGTTCGACTCGATTGGGCTACGAGCAGTACTTC,CASSSTRLGYEQYF,TRBV25-1,TRBJ2-7,NA,NA
TGTGCCAGCTCACCTGAACGAATTTACACTGAAGCTTTCTTT,CASSPERIYTEAFF,TRBV18,TRBJ1-1,NA,NA
TGTGCCAGCAGCCCGAGCGGGAGTGGTCACAATGAGCAGTTCTTC,CASSPSGSGHNEQFF,TRBV28,TRBJ2-1,NA,TRBD2
TGTGCCAGCAGGGGAAACAATGACAATCAGCCCCAGCATTTT,CASRGNNDNQPQHF,TRBV6-1,TRBJ1-5,many,NA
TGTGCCAGCAGTTTAGGGATGAGCTCCTACAATGAGCAGTTCTTC,CASSLGMSSYNEQFF,TRBV28,TRBJ2-1,few,NA
TGTGCCAGCCAGTGGCGGGAGATAGATACGCAGTATTTT,CASQWREIDTQYF,TRBV2,TRBJ2-3,many,TRBD2
TGTGCCAGCACTTATAGCGGGAGTCTATCCTACGAGCAGTACTTC,CASTYSGSLSYEQYF,TRBV27,TRBJ2-7,many,TRBD2
TGTGCCAGCAGCTTGGACAGGGGACCCTATGGCTACACCTTC,CASSLDRGPYGYTF,TRBV5-5,TRBJ1-2,many,TRBD1
TGTGCCAGCAGCCCGGGGGATCAGCCCCAGCATTTT,CASSPGDQPQHF,TRBV12-3/TRBV12-4,TRBJ1-5,many,NA
TGTGCCAGCAGTTCCGGCCTTCGACCGTCTGGGACCCAGTACTTC,CASSSGLRPSGTQYF,TRBV12-3/TRBV12-4,TRBJ2-5,NA,NA
TGCAGCGACCTAAGTGGGTACGGTCTCGATGGCTACACCTTC,CSDLSGYGLDGYTF,TRBV29-1,TRBJ1-2,NA,NA
TGTGCTAGTGGTTTGCCGGGACTAGTGGACAATGAGCAGTTCTTC,CASGLPGLVDNEQFF,TRBV12-5,TRBJ2-1,NA,TRBD2
TGTGCCAGCAGTACTTACGGCGACGCTGGGGAGCTGTTTTTT,CASSTYGDAGELFF,TRBV27,TRBJ2-2,NA,NA
TGTGCCAGCAGTTTGGAACAGGCGAGCTCCTACGAGCAGTACTTC,CASSLEQASSYEQYF,TRBV12-3/TRBV12-4,TRBJ2-7,many,NA
TGCGCCAGCAGCTCCGGGACAGCAACCTCTGGAAACACCATATATTTT,CASSSGTATSGNTIYF,TRBV5-1,TRBJ1-3,many,TRBD1
TGTGCCAGCAGCCTCCTAGCGGGAGATACGCAGTATTTT,CASSLLAGDTQYF,TRBV7-3,TRBJ2-3,many,TRBD2
TGTGCCAGCAGCTTGAGGGCAGGACAAGAGACCCAGTACTTC,CASSLRAGQETQYF,TRBV5-4,TRBJ2-5,many,NA
TGCAGCGTTGAAGACACCTTGAACACTGAAGCTTTCTTT,CSVEDTLNTEAFF,TRBV29-1,TRBJ1-1,many,NA
TGCAGCGTTTCTAGCGGGAGCTCCACAGATACGCAGTATTTT,CSVSSGSSTDTQYF,TRBV29-1,TRBJ2-3,few,TRBD2
TGTGCCATCAGGGAAGGAGCGCACAATGAGCAGTTCTTC,CAIREGAHNEQFF,TRBV10-3,TRBJ2-1,NA,NA
TGTGCCAGCAGCCCCCCCGGCAGCAATAATGAAAAACTGTTTTTT,CASSPPGSNNEKLFF,TRBV7-2,TRBJ1-4,many,NA
TGTGCCAGCAGTTCCACAGGTATTATGAACACTGAAGCTTTCTTT,CASSSTGIMNTEAFF,TRBV6-5,TRBJ1-1,NA,NA
TGTGCCAGCAGTTACTCGTGGGACCTAAACCTAGCCAAAAACATTCAGTACTTC,CASSYSWDLNLAKNIQYF,TRBV6-5,TRBJ2-4,NA,NA
TGTGCCAGCAGTGAACTAGCGGGGACCCCAGAGACCCAGTACTTC,CASSELAGTPETQYF,TRBV6-4,TRBJ2-5,NA,TRBD2
TGTGCCAGCAGTTTTAAAAGGAGTGCCTACACCTTC,CASSFKRSAYTF,TRBV27,TRBJ1-2,few,NA
TGTGCCAGCAGTTACACTCGGGGGCCCTACGAGCAGTACTTC,CASSYTRGPYEQYF,TRBV6-6,TRBJ2-7,NA,NA
TGTGCCAGCAGACCCGGAGGTACCACAGATACGCAGTATTTT,CASRPGGTTDTQYF,TRBV6-6,TRBJ2-3,few,NA
TGTGCCAGCAGTCCTCCGGGACAGGGGGGTGAAAAACTGTTTTTT,CASSPPGQGGEKLFF,TRBV6-6,TRBJ1-4,many,TRBD1
TGTGCCAGCAGTTTATCCCTCCTTACCGGGGAGCTGTTTTTT,CASSLSLLTGELFF,TRBV27,TRBJ2-2,NA,NA
TGTGCCAGCACCCCCCCGAGGGGGGAAGGGCCCACCGGGGAGCTGTTTTTT,CASTPPRGEGPTGELFF,TRBV28,TRBJ2-2,many,NA
TGCAGCGTGAAGTACGGGAGCGCTGGAAACACCATATATTTT,CSVKYGSAGNTIYF,TRBV29-1,TRBJ1-3,many,NA
TGTGCCAGCATTCACTTCAAGAACACCGGGGAGCTGTTTTTT,CASIHFKNTGELFF,TRBV6-1,TRBJ2-2,NA,NA